These 11 T cell receptor beta chains originate from one sample sequenced in a study of yellow fever vaccine responses in identical twins. MiXCR was run by TCRdb on the RT-PCR reads, yielding one entry per CDR3 protein. The table shows some 1,800 distinct CDR3 sequences, with less than 90% occurring only once. Sample: T cells from blood (PBMCs), unsorted or a sorted subset (not recorded which), taken before or after yellow fever vaccination (not recorded which). The receptors were gathered from a woman aged 18-30 years who received the yellow fever vaccine.

V gene TRBV20-1 combines with J gene TRBJ2-1; possibly TRBD1 or TRBD2 for D (5 bases each). Trimming removed 5 bases from V and 3 bases from J, with 14 bases in between. This CDR3 is 14 amino acids long. Germline lookup yields CDR1 DFQATT and CDR2 SNEGSKA (reference sequence). The CDR3 nucleotides read TGCAGTGCTTTAAACGGGGCAAGCTACAATGAGCAGTTCTTC. It is translated as CSALNGASYNEQFF.

For this clonotype: The conserved final phenylalanine or tryptophan is absent from the CDR3, which likely points to a read error. The chain couples TRBV20-1 to TRBJ1-3; weak D call: TRBD1 (6 bases). With 5 bases removed from V and 4 bases from J, the gap between germline ends came to 9 bases. The CDR3 runs 12 residues. Per germline, CDR1 DFQATT and CDR2 SNEGSKA (reference sequence). The CDR3 DNA sequence: TGCAGTGCTGAAGGACAGGGAAACACCATATATTTA. Its protein product is CSAEGQGNTIYL.

This chain joins TRBV28 and TRBJ1-1, with unresolved D. The germline V and J ends were trimmed by 5 bases and 4 bases, with 17 bases remaining between them. CDR3 length: 15 residues. Germline V gene data show CDR1 as MDHEN and CDR2 as SYDVKM. CDR3 DNA sequence: TGTGCCAGCAGTGCTAGAACAGCGTCGGGCACTGAAGCTTTCTTT. This sequence encodes CASSARTASGTEAFF.

The V gene is TRBV2, the J gene TRBJ2-2; no firm D call. Germline V gene sequence: CDR1 SNHLY, CDR2 FYNNEI. The CDR3 runs to 13 residues. V lost 0 bases, J lost 6 bases, and 5 bases lay in between. CDR3 loop: CASSEAPPGELFF. The CDR3, as DNA: TGTGCCAGCAGTGAAGCGCCCCCCGGGGAGCTGTTTTTT.

V usage is TRBV4-3 and J usage is TRBJ2-5; 10 nucleotides agree with TRBD2. In germline, CDR1 is LGHNA, CDR2 YSLEER. Losses at the gene ends were 0 bases for V and 5 bases for J; bases not matched to a gene: 15. The CDR3 extends over 19 amino acids. The CDR3 spells CASSQDYGLAGVGRETQYF. The CDR3 bases are TGCGCCAGCAGCCAAGATTACGGGCTAGCGGGAGTAGGTCGGGAGACCCAGTACTTC.

The rearrangement uses TRBV20-1 and TRBJ2-1; TRBD2 is a possible D gene (5 bases). CDR1 and CDR2 (germline): DFQATT, SNEGSKA (reference sequence). V lost 1 base to trimming and J lost 8 bases, with 18 bases between them. The CDR3 has 15 residues. In nucleotides, the CDR3 is TGCAGTGCTAGAGTTTCGACTATCGACTTCTATGAGCAGTTCTTC. Its protein is CSARVSTIDFYEQFF.

The chain carries TRBV4-3 and TRBJ2-4; D not resolved. V was trimmed by 0 bases and J by 1 base, leaving 4 bases between them. The germline CDR1 and CDR2 sequences are LGHNA and YSLEER. The CDR3 covers 14 residues. The CDR3 region is CASSQDRAKNIQYF. CDR3 DNA sequence: TGCGCCAGCAGCCAAGACAGGGCCAAAAACATTCAGTACTTC.

V gene TRBV29-1 combines with J gene TRBJ2-1; 9 bases match TRBD1. This CDR3 region has 14 residues. V was pared by 3 bases and J by 9 bases, with 9 bases of the junction left unmatched. Germline CDR1 is SQVTM and CDR2 is ANQGSEA. The CDR3 sequence is CSVDPGQGLIEQFF. For the CDR3, the DNA is TGCAGCGTTGACCCTGGACAGGGGTTAATTGAGCAGTTCTTC.

This rearrangement joins TRBV4-3 to TRBJ2-1; D uncertain. Trimming pared 4 bases from V and 8 bases from J, leaving 18 bases between. The CDR3 loop spans 15 amino acids. CDR1 and CDR2 (germline): LGHNA, YSLEER. The CDR3 DNA reads TGCGCCAGCAGCCTGATCCCCTCCAGTTCCCATGAGCAGTTCTTC. Its translation is CASSLIPSSSHEQFF.

The chain is built from TRBV7-6 and TRBJ2-1, with D unresolved. Germline CDR1 is SGHVS and CDR2 is FNYEAQ. The CDR3 length is 13 residues. The ends were cut back, 1 base at V and 6 bases at J, with 7 bases in the middle. The CDR3 protein is CASSLVTGNEQFF. CDR3 coding DNA: TGTGCCAGCAGCTTAGTTACGGGCAATGAGCAGTTCTTC.

A remark on this clonotype: At one boundary the junction diverges from the germline segment, which might be a read error. The rearrangement links TRBV7-6 to TRBJ2-3; D is possibly TRBD2 (6 bases). This CDR3 spans 15 amino acids. CDR1 and CDR2 (germline): SGHVS, FNYEAQ. The CDR3 region has the DNA TGTGCTAGCAGCTCCGATGGGGACTCGGCCGATACGCAGTATTTT. Translating it yields CASSSDGDSADTQYF.